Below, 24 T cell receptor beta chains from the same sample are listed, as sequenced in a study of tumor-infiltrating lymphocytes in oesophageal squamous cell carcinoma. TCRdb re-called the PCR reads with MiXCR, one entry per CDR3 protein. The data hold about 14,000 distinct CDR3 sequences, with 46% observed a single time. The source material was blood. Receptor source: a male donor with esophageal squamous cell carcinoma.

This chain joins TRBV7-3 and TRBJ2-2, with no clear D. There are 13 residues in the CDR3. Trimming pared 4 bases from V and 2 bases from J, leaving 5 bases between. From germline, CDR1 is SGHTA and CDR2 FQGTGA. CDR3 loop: CASSSGNTGELFF. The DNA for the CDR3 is TGTGCCAGCAGCTCCGGCAACACCGGGGAGCTGTTTTTT.

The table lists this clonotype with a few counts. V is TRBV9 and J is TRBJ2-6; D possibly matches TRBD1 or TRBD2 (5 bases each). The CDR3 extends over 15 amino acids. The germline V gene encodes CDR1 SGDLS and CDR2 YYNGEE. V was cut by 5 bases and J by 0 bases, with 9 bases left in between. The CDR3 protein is CASSGGFSGANVLTF. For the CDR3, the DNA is TGTGCCAGCAGTGGGGGATTCTCTGGGGCCAACGTCCTGACTTTC.

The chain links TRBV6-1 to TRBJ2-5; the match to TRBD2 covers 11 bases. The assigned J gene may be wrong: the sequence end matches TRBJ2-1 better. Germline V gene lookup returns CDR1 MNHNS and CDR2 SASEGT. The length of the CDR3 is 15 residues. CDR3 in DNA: TGTGCCAGCAGTGAAATTAGCGGGGGGGCAAAGGAGCAGTTCTTC. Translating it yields CASSEISGGAKEQFF.

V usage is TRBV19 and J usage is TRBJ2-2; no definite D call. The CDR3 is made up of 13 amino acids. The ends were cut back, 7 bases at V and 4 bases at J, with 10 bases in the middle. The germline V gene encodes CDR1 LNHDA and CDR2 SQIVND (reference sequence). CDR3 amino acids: CASIAQSTGELFF. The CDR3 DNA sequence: TGTGCCAGTATAGCCCAAAGCACCGGGGAGCTGTTTTTT.

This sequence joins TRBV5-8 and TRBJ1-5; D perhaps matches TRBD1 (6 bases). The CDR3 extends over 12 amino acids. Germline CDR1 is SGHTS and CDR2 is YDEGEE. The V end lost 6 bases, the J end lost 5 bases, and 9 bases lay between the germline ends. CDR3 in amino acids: CASTGGHQPQHF. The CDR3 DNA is TGTGCCAGCACCGGGGGCCATCAGCCCCAGCATTTT.

DNA for the CDR3: TGTGCCAGCAGTTCACTACCAACTAACAATGAGCAGTTCTTC. Translating gives CASSSLPTNNEQFF. V usage is TRBV28 and J usage is TRBJ2-1; D remains ambiguous. Germline assignment: CDR1 MDHEN and CDR2 SYDVKM. With 4 bases removed from V and 5 bases from J, the gap between germline ends came to 12 bases. The CDR3 contains 14 residues. The complete variable domain, with remaining parts taken from reference TRBV28 and TRBJ2-1, reads DVKVTQSSRYLVKRTGEKVFLECVQDMDHENMFWYRQDPGLGLRLIYFSYDVKMKEKGDIPEGYSVSREKKERFSLILESASTNQTSMYLCASSSLPTNNEQFFGPGTRLTVL.

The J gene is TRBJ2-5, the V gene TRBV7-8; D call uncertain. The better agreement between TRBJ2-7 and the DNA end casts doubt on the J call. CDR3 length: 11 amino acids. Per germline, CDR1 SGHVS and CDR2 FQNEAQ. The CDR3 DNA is TGTGCCAGCAGCTCTGCCTACGAGCAGTACTTC. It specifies CASSSAYEQYF.

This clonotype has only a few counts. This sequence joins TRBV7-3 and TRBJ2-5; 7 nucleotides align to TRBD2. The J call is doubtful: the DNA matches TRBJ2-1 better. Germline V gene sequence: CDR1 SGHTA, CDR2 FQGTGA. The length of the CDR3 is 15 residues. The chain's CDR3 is CASSLFPGGTDEQFF. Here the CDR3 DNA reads TGTGCCAGCAGCTTATTCCCCGGGGGGACCGATGAGCAGTTCTTC.

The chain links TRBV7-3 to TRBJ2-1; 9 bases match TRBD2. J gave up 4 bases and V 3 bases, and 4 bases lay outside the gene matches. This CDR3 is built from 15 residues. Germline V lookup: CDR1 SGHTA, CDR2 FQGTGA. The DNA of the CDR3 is TGTGCCAGCAGCTTCTCTAGCGGGAATTACAATGAGCAGTTCTTC. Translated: CASSFSSGNYNEQFF.

Here the CDR3 reads CASSLGPQETQYF. The CDR3 nucleotides read TGTGCCAGCAGCTTAGGCCCCCAAGAGACCCAGTACTTC. The chain carries TRBV7-6 and TRBJ2-1; the D is unclear. The end of the DNA is better explained by TRBJ2-5, so the J call may be wrong. This CDR3 comprises 13 residues. Germline CDR1 is SGHVS and CDR2 is FNYEAQ.

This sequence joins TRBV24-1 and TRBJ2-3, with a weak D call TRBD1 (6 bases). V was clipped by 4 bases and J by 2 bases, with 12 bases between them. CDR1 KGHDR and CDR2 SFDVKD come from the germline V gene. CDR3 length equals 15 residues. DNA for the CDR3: TGTGCCACCAGTGAGATACAGGGAGTCACAGATACGCAGTATTTT. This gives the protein CATSEIQGVTDTQYF.

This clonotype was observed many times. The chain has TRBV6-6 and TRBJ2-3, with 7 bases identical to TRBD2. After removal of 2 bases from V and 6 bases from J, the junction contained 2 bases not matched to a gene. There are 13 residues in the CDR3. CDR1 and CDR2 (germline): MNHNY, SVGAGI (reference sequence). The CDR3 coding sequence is TGTGCCAGCAGTTACACGCGGGGGGATACGCAGTATTTT. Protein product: CASSYTRGDTQYF.

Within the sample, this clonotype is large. CDR3 coding DNA: TGTGCCAGCAGCTCCCCGATTCGGGGTATGGTCTCCTACGAGCAGTACTTC. As protein: CASSSPIRGMVSYEQYF. This chain connects TRBV7-2 to TRBJ2-7; tentative D call: TRBD2 (5 bases). The CDR3 spans 17 residues. Germline CDR1 and CDR2: SGHTA and FQGNSA. V was pared by 4 bases and J by 0 bases, with 19 bases between.

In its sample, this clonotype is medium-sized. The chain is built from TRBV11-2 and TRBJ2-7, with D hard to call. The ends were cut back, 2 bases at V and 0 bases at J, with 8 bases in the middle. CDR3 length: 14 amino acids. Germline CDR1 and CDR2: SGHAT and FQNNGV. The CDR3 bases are TGTGCCAGCAGCTTAAGTGCTTACTCCTACGAGCAGTACTTC. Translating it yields CASSLSAYSYEQYF.

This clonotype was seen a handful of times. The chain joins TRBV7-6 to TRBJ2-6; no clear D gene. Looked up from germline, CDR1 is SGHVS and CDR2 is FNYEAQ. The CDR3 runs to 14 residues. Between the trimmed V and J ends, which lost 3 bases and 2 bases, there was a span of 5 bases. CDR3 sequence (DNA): TGTGCCAGCAGCTTTCATGCTGGGGCCAACGTCCTGACTTTC. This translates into CASSFHAGANVLTF.

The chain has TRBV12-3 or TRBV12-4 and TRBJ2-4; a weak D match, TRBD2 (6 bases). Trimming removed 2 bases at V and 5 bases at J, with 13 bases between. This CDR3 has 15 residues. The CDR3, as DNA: TGTGCCAGCAGTTTATCGTCAGCGGGCCAAAACATTCAGTACTTC. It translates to CASSLSSAGQNIQYF.

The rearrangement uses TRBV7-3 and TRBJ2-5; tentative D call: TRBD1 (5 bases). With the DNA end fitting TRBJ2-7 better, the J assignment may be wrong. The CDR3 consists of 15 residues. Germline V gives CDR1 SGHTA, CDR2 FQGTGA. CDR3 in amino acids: CASSLDSERSYEQYF. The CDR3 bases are TGTGCCAGCAGCTTAGACAGCGAGAGGTCCTACGAGCAGTACTTC.

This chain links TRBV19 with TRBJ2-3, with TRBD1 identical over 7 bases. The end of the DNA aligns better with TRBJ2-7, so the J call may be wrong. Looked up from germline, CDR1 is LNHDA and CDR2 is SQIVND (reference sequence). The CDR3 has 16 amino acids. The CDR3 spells CASSISPGRGSYEQYF. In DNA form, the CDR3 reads TGTGCCAGTAGTATTTCCCCGGGCAGGGGGTCTTACGAGCAGTACTTC.

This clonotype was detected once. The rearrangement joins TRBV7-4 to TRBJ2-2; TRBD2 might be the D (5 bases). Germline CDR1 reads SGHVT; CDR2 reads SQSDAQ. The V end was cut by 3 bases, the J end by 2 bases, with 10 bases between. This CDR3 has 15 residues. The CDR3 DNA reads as TGTGCCAGCAGCTTCTACGGGGATAACACCGGGGAGCTGTTTTTT. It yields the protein CASSFYGDNTGELFF.

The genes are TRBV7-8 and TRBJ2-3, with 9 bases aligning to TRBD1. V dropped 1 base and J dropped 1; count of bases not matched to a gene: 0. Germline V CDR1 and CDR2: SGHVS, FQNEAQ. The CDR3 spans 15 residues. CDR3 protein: CASSLGQGGTDTQYF. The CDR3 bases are TGTGCCAGCAGCTTAGGACAGGGGGGCACAGATACGCAGTATTTT.

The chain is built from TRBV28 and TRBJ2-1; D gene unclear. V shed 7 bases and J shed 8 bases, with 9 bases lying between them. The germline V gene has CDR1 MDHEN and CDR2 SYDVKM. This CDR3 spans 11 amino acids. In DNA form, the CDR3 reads TGTGCCAGCACTGGGTTCCATGAGCAGTTCTTC. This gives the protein CASTGFHEQFF.

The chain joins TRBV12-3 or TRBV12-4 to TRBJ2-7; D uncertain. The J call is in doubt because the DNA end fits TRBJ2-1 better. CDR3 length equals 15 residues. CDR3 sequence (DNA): TGTGCCAGCAGTCCCTCACGCTTTTCCAAAAACATTCAGTTCTTC. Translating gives CASSPSRFSKNIQFF.

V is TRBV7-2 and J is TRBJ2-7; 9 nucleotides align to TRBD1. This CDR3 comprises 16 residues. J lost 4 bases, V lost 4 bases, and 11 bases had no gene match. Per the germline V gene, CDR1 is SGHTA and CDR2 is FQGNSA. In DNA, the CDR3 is TGTGCCAGCAGCTACCCCGGGGGGACAGGGAGATACGAGCAGTACTTC. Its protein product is CASSYPGGTGRYEQYF.

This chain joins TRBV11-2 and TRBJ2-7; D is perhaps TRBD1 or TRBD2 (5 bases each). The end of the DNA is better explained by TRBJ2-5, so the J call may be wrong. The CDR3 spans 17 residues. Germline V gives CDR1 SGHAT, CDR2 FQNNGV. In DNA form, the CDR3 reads TGTGCCAGCAGCTTAGATCGCCAGGGAGCAAGAGAGGAGACCCAGTACTTC. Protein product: CASSLDRQGAREETQYF.